Following are 19 T cell receptor beta chains from one sample sequenced in a study of T-cell memory formation after mild COVID-19. TCRdb called the 5' RACE reads again in MiXCR, with one record for every CDR3 protein. The table records about 410,000 distinct CDR3 sequences, 18% of them present only once. Sequenced material: PBMCs or a T cell subset sorted from them (not recorded which). All receptors derive from a man between 18 and 35 years old who had mild COVID-19 (a few samples of this study predate the infection). Cell type and time point are not known.

The genes are TRBV5-4 and TRBJ2-2; 9 bases fit TRBD1. V shed 5 bases, J shed 3 bases, and the junction held 5 bases outside the gene matches. CDR1 and CDR2 (germline): SGHNT, YYREEE (reference sequence). This CDR3 contains 15 residues. CDR3 in DNA: TGTGCCAGCAGGGACAGGGGAGGGGACACCGGGGAGCTGTTTTTT. This codes for CASRDRGGDTGELFF.

At least ten counts were recorded for this clonotype. The chain carries TRBV6-6 and TRBJ2-3, with 7 bases fitting TRBD2. The V segment lost 6 bases and the J segment 1 base; nucleotides outside the gene matches: 16. Germline CDR1 is MNHNY and CDR2 is SVGAGI (reference sequence). There are 18 residues in the CDR3. CDR3 coding DNA: TGTGCCAGCAGAACGACTGAAGCGGGGTCCTTCGGCACAGATACGCAGTATTTT. It codes for CASRTTEAGSFGTDTQYF.

The V gene is TRBV9, the J gene TRBJ2-1; 16 nucleotides match TRBD2. Germline V gives CDR1 SGDLS, CDR2 YYNGEE. The length of the CDR3 is 19 residues. The trim removed 2 bases at V and 4 bases at J, leaving 9 bases unmatched. In nucleotides, the CDR3 is TGTGCCAGCAGCGTTACCGGGACTAGCGGGGGGGGAACTTACAATGAGCAGTTCTTC. Protein product: CASSVTGTSGGGTYNEQFF.

This clonotype came up once. The chain recombines TRBV18 with TRBJ2-3; D uncertain. This CDR3 has 13 residues. V was cut by 6 bases and J by 5 bases, with 12 bases left in between. Germline V lookup: CDR1 KGHSH, CDR2 LQKENI. This CDR3 is CASSVATRDTQYF. CDR3 nucleotide sequence: TGTGCCAGCTCGGTCGCGACAAGAGATACGCAGTATTTT.

This chain links TRBV10-3 with TRBJ1-2, with a possible D match to TRBD1 (5 bases). CDR1 is ENHRY and CDR2 is SYGVKD in the germline V gene. V dropped 8 bases and J dropped 2 bases, with 15 bases sitting between them. CDR3 length: 14 amino acids. The CDR3 sequence: CAIRGRQENYGYTF. CDR3 bases: TGTGCCATCCGGGGCAGGCAGGAGAACTATGGCTACACCTTC.

This clonotype has just a few counts. This chain joins TRBV7-3 and TRBJ2-5; D is undetermined. Germline V gene lookup returns CDR1 SGHTA and CDR2 FQGTGA. Trimming took off 2 bases at V and 7 bases at J, with 14 bases between the two ends. The CDR3 spans 14 residues. CDR3 sequence: CASSLYDRTGTQYF. The CDR3, as DNA: TGTGCCAGCAGCTTATATGACCGGACGGGGACCCAGTACTTC.

This clonotype was observed a handful of times. This chain links TRBV6-2 or TRBV6-3 with TRBJ1-2; D is possibly TRBD1 (5 bases). The CDR3 covers 12 residues. Trimming removed 4 bases at V and 6 bases at J, with 9 bases between. The germline gives CDR1 MNHEY, CDR2 SVGEGT. The CDR3 reads CASSSREHGYTF. CDR3 nucleotides: TGTGCCAGCAGTTCCAGGGAACATGGCTACACCTTC.

This clonotype was counted a few times. This chain uses TRBV6-6 with TRBJ2-5; TRBD2 might be the D (5 bases). Per the germline V gene, CDR1 is MNHNY and CDR2 is SVGAGI (reference sequence). The CDR3 is 16 residues long. V lost 0 bases and J 2 bases, leaving 13 bases between the germline ends. For the CDR3, the DNA is TGTGCCAGCAGTTACTCGCACCCACGGAGGCAAGAGACCCAGTACTTC. Translation gives CASSYSHPRRQETQYF.

Ten or more counts support this clonotype. The genes are TRBV24-1 and TRBJ2-5; D unresolved. This CDR3 is built from 12 residues. The V gene's germline CDR1 is KGHDR and CDR2 SFDVKD. Between the trimmed V and J ends, which lost 1 base and 9 bases, there was a span of 8 bases. The CDR3 nucleotides are TGTGCCACCAGTGATTTTCTCGGAGCCCAGTACTTC. Translating it yields CATSDFLGAQYF.

V usage is TRBV12-3 or TRBV12-4 and J usage is TRBJ2-5; the D gene is possibly TRBD1 (6 bases). The CDR3 is made up of 15 amino acids. The V end lost 6 bases, the J end lost 2 bases, and 16 bases lay between the germline ends. In nucleotides, the CDR3 is TGTGCCAGCAGCCCTGGGGGCCTTCTTCAAGAGACCCAGTACTTC. Encoded protein: CASSPGGLLQETQYF.

There are many counts of this clonotype. The chain uses TRBV9 and TRBJ2-1; no definite D call. From germline, CDR1 is SGDLS and CDR2 YYNGEE. The V and J ends lost 0 bases and 6 bases respectively, with 13 bases between them. The CDR3 covers 15 residues. DNA of the CDR3: TGTGCCAGCAGCGTAGCGGCTAGTGAAGGCAATGAGCAGTTCTTC. Translation: CASSVAASEGNEQFF.

This clonotype turned up a few times. The gene calls are TRBV7-2 and TRBJ1-2; tentative D call: TRBD1 (6 bases). CDR1 SGHTA and CDR2 FQGNSA come from the germline V gene. There are 14 residues in the CDR3. Trimming pared 6 bases from V and 2 bases from J, leaving 13 bases between. Here the CDR3 reads CASRPSQGNYGYTF. Here the CDR3 DNA reads TGTGCCAGCAGACCCTCTCAGGGGAACTATGGCTACACCTTC. The complete variable domain, with remaining parts taken from reference TRBV7-2 and TRBJ1-2, reads GAGVSQSPSNKVTEKGKDVELRCDPISGHTALYWYRQSLGQGLEFLIYFQGNSAPDKSGLPSDRFSAERTGGSVSTLTIQRTQQEDSAVYLCASRPSQGNYGYTFGSGTRLTVV.

The rearrangement uses TRBV7-3 and TRBJ1-5, with a tentative D call TRBD1 (5 bases). Germline CDR1 is SGHTA and CDR2 is FQGTGA. The CDR3 has 13 residues. The V and J ends lost 3 bases and 9 bases respectively, with 12 bases between them. The CDR3 is CASSLYQGLPQHF. The CDR3 DNA reads TGTGCCAGCAGCTTGTATCAGGGTTTGCCCCAGCATTTT. The variable domain in full, with the rest retrieved from reference TRBV7-3 and TRBJ1-5, is GAGVSQTPSNKVTEKGKYVELRCDPISGHTALYWYRQSLGQGPEFLIYFQGTGAADDSGLPNDRFFAVRPEGSVSTLKIQRTERGDSAVYLCASSLYQGLPQHFGDGTRLSIL.

The chain recombines TRBV30 with TRBJ1-2; tentative D call: TRBD1 (6 bases). Trimming pared 2 bases from V and 7 bases from J, leaving 17 bases between. CDR1 and CDR2 (germline): GTSNPN, SVGIG (reference sequence). The CDR3 totals 14 residues. CDR3 DNA: TGTGCCTGGAGTTTTTTGGGGGCCCGGGCTGGCTACACCTTC. It is translated as CAWSFLGARAGYTF.

The chain employs TRBV18 and TRBJ2-2; possibly TRBD1 for D (5 bases). Germline V gene sequence: CDR1 KGHSH, CDR2 LQKENI. The length of the CDR3 is 16 residues. With 4 bases removed from V and 0 bases from J, the gap between germline ends came to 12 bases. CDR3: CASSLTGAANTGELFF. CDR3 in DNA: TGTGCCAGCTCACTTACAGGAGCCGCGAACACCGGGGAGCTGTTTTTT.

There are many counts of this clonotype. The chain recombines TRBV12-3 or TRBV12-4 with TRBJ2-3; no clear D gene. CDR3 length: 11 residues. The ends were cut back, 3 bases at V and 4 bases at J, with 2 bases in the middle. In DNA, the CDR3 is TGTGCCAGCAGTTTGTCAGATACGCAGTATTTT. This translates into CASSLSDTQYF.

The chain uses TRBV15 and TRBJ1-2; D is uncertain. This CDR3 is 14 amino acids long. Germline CDR1 and CDR2: LNHNV and YYDKDF (reference sequence). V was trimmed by 0 bases and J by 6 bases, leaving 11 bases between them. The chain's CDR3 is CATSRDPTPDGYTF. Here the CDR3 DNA reads TGTGCCACCAGCAGAGATCCGACACCGGATGGCTACACCTTC. Together with reference TRBV15 and TRBJ1-2, the CDR3 gives the full variable domain: DAMVIQNPRYQVTQFGKPVTLSCSQTLNHNVMYWYQQKSSQAPKLLFHYYDKDFNNEADTPDNFQSRRPNTSFCFLDIRSPGLGDTAMYLCATSRDPTPDGYTFGSGTRLTVV.

This clonotype was counted between two and nine times. The chain uses TRBV27 and TRBJ1-5; TRBD1 agrees at 11 bases. The V gene's germline CDR1 is MNHEY and CDR2 SMNVEV (reference sequence). J gave up 5 bases and V 5 bases, and 8 bases lay outside the gene matches. This CDR3 region has 16 residues. CDR3: CASSPARTGGDQPQHF. The CDR3 bases are TGTGCCAGCAGTCCGGCCCGGACAGGGGGCGATCAGCCCCAGCATTTT.

This clonotype was counted a few times. The V call is TRBV7-3, the J call TRBJ1-1; the D is unclear. V was trimmed by 5 bases and J by 1 base, leaving 11 bases between them. The germline V gene has CDR1 SGHTA and CDR2 FQGTGA. CDR3 size: 14 residues. The CDR3 coding sequence is TGTGCCAGCAGCCCAAACCCCCAGAACACTGAAGCTTTCTTT. Translated, it gives CASSPNPQNTEAFF.